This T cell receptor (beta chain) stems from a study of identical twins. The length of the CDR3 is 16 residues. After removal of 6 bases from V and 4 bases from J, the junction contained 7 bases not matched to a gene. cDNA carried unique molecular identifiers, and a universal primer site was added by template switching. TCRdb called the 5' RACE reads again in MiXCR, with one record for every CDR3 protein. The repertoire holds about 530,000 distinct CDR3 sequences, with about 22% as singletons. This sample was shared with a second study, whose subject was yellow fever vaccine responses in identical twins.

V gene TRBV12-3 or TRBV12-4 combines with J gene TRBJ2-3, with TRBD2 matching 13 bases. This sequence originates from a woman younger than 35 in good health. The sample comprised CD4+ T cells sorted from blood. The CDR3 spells CASRYTSGGASDTQYF. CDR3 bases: TGTGCCAGCAGATACACTAGCGGGGGGGCATCAGATACGCAGTATTTT.